This T cell receptor (beta chain) derives from a study of T-cell memory formation after mild COVID-19. About the research overall: TCR clusters showed largely donor specificity.

Constant-segment primers served in 5'RACE that generated TCR alpha and TCR beta cDNA libraries bearing sample barcodes and UMIs. Via MiXCR, TCRdb re-called the 5' RACE reads, giving one row per CDR3 protein. The sample has fewer than 300,000 distinct CDR3 sequences; roughly a sixth are singletons. Points on this clonotype: Its antigen is as yet unknown.

Whole-study results and caveats: Later expanders leaned toward CD4+, whereas clones contracting from day 15 to 85 were balanced CD4/CD8.

The sequence derives from a young man who had mild COVID-19 (a few samples of this study predate the infection). Cell type and time point are not known. The sequencing input was PBMCs or a T cell subset sorted from them (not recorded which).

The CDR3 sequence is CASSLRAGGTGAAQYF. CDR3 DNA: TGTGCCAGCAGCTTGAGGGCAGGGGGAACGGGGGCGGCCCAGTACTTC. This rearrangement joins TRBV7-7 to TRBJ2-5; tentatively, D is TRBD1 (7 bases). This CDR3 spans 16 amino acids. The germline V gene encodes CDR1 SSHAT and CDR2 FNYEAQ (reference sequence). V was clipped by 3 bases and J by 9 bases, with 23 bases between them.